This T cell receptor beta chain was retrieved from a study of blood T cells in healthy people across ages. At least ten counts were recorded for this clonotype. V dropped 3 bases and J dropped 5 bases, with 13 bases sitting between them. The CDR3 is 14 amino acids. Germline assignment: CDR1 LNHDA and CDR2 SQIVND (reference sequence). The authors ran a second PCR of roughly 6 to 12 cycles using a sample-barcoded 5' primer and a J-beta primer mix. The authors tagged each cDNA molecule using a template-switch adaptor with 12 random nucleotides. There were at least 2.5 million CDR3-containing paired-end reads obtained from each sample. Each CDR3 protein gets one entry after TCRdb re-called the 5' RACE reads with MiXCR. The table lists roughly 700,000 distinct CDR3 sequences, around 32% of them singletons, with approximately 15% in the top ten.

Sequenced material: blood. The rearrangement links TRBV19 to TRBJ2-5, with D perhaps matching TRBD2 (5 bases). This receptor was identified in a woman aged 80 or over in good health. The CDR3: CASSIGVRMETQYF. The CDR3 nucleotides read TGTGCCAGTAGTATCGGGGTCAGAATGGAGACCCAGTACTTC.